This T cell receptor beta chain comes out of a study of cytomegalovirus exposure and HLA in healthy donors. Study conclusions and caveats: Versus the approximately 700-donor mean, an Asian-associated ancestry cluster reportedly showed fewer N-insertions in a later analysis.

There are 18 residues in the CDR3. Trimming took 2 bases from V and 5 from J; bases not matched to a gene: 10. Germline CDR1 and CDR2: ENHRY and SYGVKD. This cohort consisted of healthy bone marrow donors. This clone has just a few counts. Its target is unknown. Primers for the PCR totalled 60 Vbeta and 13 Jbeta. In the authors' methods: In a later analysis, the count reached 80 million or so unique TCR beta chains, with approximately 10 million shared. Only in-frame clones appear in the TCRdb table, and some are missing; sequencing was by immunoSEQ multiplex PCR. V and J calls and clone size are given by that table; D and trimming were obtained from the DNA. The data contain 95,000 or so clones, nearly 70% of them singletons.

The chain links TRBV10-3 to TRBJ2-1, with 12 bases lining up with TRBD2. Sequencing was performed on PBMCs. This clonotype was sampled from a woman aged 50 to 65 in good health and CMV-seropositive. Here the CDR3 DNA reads TGTGCCATCAGTGAGGCTAGCGGGAGGGCCCGTGGTAACAATGAGCAGTTCTTC. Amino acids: CAISEASGRARGNNEQFF.